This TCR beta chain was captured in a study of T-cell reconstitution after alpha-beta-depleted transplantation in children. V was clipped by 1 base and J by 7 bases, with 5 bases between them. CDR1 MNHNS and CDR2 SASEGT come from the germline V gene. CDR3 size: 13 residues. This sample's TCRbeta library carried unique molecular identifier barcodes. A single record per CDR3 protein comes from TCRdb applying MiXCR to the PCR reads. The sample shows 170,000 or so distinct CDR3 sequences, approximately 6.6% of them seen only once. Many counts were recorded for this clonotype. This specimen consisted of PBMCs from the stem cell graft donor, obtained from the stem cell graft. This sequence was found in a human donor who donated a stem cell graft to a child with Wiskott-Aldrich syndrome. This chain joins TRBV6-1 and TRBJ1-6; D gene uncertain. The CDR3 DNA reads TGTGCCAGCAGTGAAGGAACAAATTCACCCCTCCACTTT. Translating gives CASSEGTNSPLHF.